Included here is one TCR beta chain sequence, with context. The specificity of this receptor is unknown. The CDR3 goes on 3 residues after the read ends, and that part is filled in from the germline J gene. V sheds 0 bases and J sheds 5 bases, leaving 11 bases between their ends. The CDR3, from cysteine to phenylalanine, totals 14 residues. Sequencing covers 33 bases of the CDR3, shown here with the frame starting at base 1. The germline V gene sets CDR1 to SGHRS and CDR2 to YFSETQ. The sample is drawn from a study of T cells in women clearing cervical HPV infection (dated by TCRdb to the late 2010s). In terms of the full investigation: The cases were 25 to 30 women with histologically confirmed HPV16-related CIN3 or worse, and 2 of those women had invasive cancers. The roughly 27 controls were women who cleared a single incident HPV16 infection within 12 months without developing precancer or cancer. Case blood was taken at the visit when the lesion was first identified, whereas control blood was taken when infection was no longer detected. Among cases, blood sampling occurred a median of roughly 160 days after lesion detection, with an interquartile range of roughly 90 to 200 days. Since HLA typing was available for only a few women, HLA type could not be ruled out as a confounder. Nested within Costa Rica's Guanacaste HPV Natural History Study, an exploratory proof-of-principle case-control study compared TCR repertoires across cervical HPV16 outcomes. Cases and controls were matched on age within five years and on year of sample collection. Cases had a median age of approximately 34 years and controls had a median age of approximately 37, with no significant differences in baseline characteristics. The parent cohort enrolled around 9,800 women aged 18 or older in Guanacaste, Costa Rica, during about 1992 to 1995 and followed them for approximately seven years. As quality controls, five blinded duplicates were added to each group, bringing the total to 60 or so samples made up of roughly 50 participants and 10 or so replicates. Here is what the overall study found, with its caveats: The cross-sectional design could not show whether the associations came before the infection or were a result of it, and neither effector/memory subsets nor HPV-specific T cells were isolated. Because T-cell numbers per sample were unknown, differences in richness could reflect varying T-cell content rather than repertoire biology. Random forest classifiers that combined richness and V gene abundances separated cases from controls with an estimated AUC of about 0.8. TCR repertoire richness was significantly higher in CIN3+ cases than in controls across sequencing depths, while evenness did not differ. Lower TRBV6-7 relative abundance was observed in cases than in controls (around 0.1% versus 0.15%; Bonferroni P = 0.0008).

Using the immunoSEQ assay, multiplex PCR amplified TCR beta CDR3 regions from an average of approximately 1,300 ng of genomic DNA per sample. Primer bias was corrected in the assay by using a complete synthetic TCR repertoire to establish an amplification baseline. Amplicons were sequenced on the Illumina platform. As for the original processing: Sequences were error-corrected by clustering with frequency ratios and a modified nearest-neighbor algorithm, then analyzed in the immunoSEQ Analyzer with IMGT gene definitions. TCR richness and evenness were averaged over 20 rarefaction repeats at each rarefaction depth, excluding samples with fewer sequences than the depth. Wilcoxon rank sum tests with FDR correction were used to compare relative abundances of V, D and J genes between the groups. For the blinded duplicates, the intraclass correlation was roughly 96% for TCR richness and averaged 76.4% across about 64 gene segments. The table comes from immuneACCESS by way of TCRdb, which keeps in-frame sequences with V and J called. Part of the clones is missing from these tables; in studies checked, under half for an unresolved V gene and the rest for unknown reasons. That table is the source of V, J and clone size, and D and trimming were worked out from the DNA. The sample has roughly 35,000 clones on record. The ten largest make up roughly 1.6% of the sample.

Every participant had a single incident cervical HPV16 infection, and prevalent HPV16 infections were excluded. Cervical HPV DNA was detected by MY09/MY11 PCR and genotyped by dot-blot hybridization. Fifteen mL of heparinized blood were centrifuged, and the buffy coat was split into aliquots, frozen at -30 degrees C, and then kept at -80 degrees C. QIAGEN kits were used to extract genomic DNA from the buffy coat specimens. The specimen was blood buffy coat. The rearrangement combines TRBV5-1 with TRBJ2-5; TRBD1 is perhaps the D gene, given 5 matching bases. The origin of this receptor is a woman between 18 and 75 years old with a cervical HPV16 infection that either progressed to CIN3+ or cleared (not recorded which). CDR3 DNA, as far as it was read: TGCGCCAGCAGCTTGGTGTGGGGCCGTGAGACC. Its protein product is CASSLVWGRET. In full, the CDR3 reads CASSLVWGRETQYF.